The 18 T cell receptor beta chains given below trace back to one sample, sequenced in a study of T-cell memory formation after mild COVID-19. TCRdb recomputed calls from the 5' RACE reads with MiXCR, one row per CDR3 protein. The sample has approximately 240,000 distinct CDR3 sequences, around 17% seen once; the top ten hold 3.5%. Sequencing was carried out using PBMCs or a T cell subset sorted from them (not recorded which). The receptors stem from a man between 18 and 29 years old who had mild COVID-19 (a few samples of this study predate the infection). Cell type and time point are not known.

This clonotype came up once. V gene TRBV12-3 or TRBV12-4 combines with J gene TRBJ1-4; TRBD1 matches at 7 bases. This CDR3 comprises 13 residues. Germline trimming cut 8 bases from V and 4 bases from J; bases unmatched to any gene: 4. The CDR3 nucleotides are TGTGCCAGCGTGGGACAGAATAATGAAAAACTGTTTTTT. This gives the protein CASVGQNNEKLFF.

This clonotype was seen a handful of times. The gene calls are TRBV5-1 and TRBJ2-1; D is undetermined. The CDR3 is 13 amino acids. Trimming removed 4 bases from V and 8 bases from J, with 13 bases in between. Germline CDR1 SGHRS, CDR2 YFSETQ. The CDR3 region is CASSPVRVDEQFF. In nucleotides, the CDR3 is TGCGCCAGCAGCCCTGTTCGTGTCGATGAGCAGTTCTTC.

Only a few counts were recorded for this clonotype. Germline is not matched at one junction end, which may reflect a read error. V usage is TRBV7-7 and J usage is TRBJ2-5, with TRBD1 matching over 8 bases. The length of the CDR3 is 15 residues. CDR1 is SSHAT, CDR2 FNYEAQ, per germline (reference sequence). The CDR3 loop reads CASSPGTGPQETQYF. CDR3 nucleotide sequence: TGTGCTAGCAGCCCAGGGACAGGACCTCAAGAGACCCAGTACTTC.

The chain is built from TRBV9 and TRBJ1-1; D is unresolved. Germline lookup yields CDR1 SGDLS and CDR2 YYNGEE. V was clipped by 6 bases and J by 1 base, with 10 bases between them. The CDR3 consists of 13 residues. The CDR3 spells CASNEWGNTEAFF. The CDR3 DNA is TGTGCCAGCAACGAATGGGGGAACACTGAAGCTTTCTTT.

The rearrangement links TRBV20-1 to TRBJ1-6; no clear D gene. The ends were cut back, 1 base at V and 5 bases at J, with 9 bases in the middle. From germline, CDR1 is DFQATT and CDR2 SNEGSKA (reference sequence). CDR3 length: 14 residues. CDR3 nucleotide sequence: TGCAGTGCTAGAGTGTGGCAGCATAATTCACCCCTCCACTTT. As protein: CSARVWQHNSPLHF.

The CDR3 coding sequence is TGTGCCAGCAGCTTAGGGGCGCTAGCGGGGGTGGGAGATACGCAGTATTTT. Amino acid sequence: CASSLGALAGVGDTQYF. The J gene is TRBJ2-3, the V gene TRBV11-2, with 10 bases aligning to TRBD2. Germline V gene sequence: CDR1 SGHAT, CDR2 FQNNGV. V gave up 1 base and J gave up 5 bases; unmatched junction bases: 9. The CDR3 runs 17 residues.

The rearrangement links TRBV2 to TRBJ1-5; D call uncertain. V was trimmed by 6 bases and J by 0 bases, leaving 3 bases between them. This CDR3 comprises 12 residues. CDR1 SNHLY and CDR2 FYNNEI come from the germline V gene. The CDR3 coding sequence is TGTGCCAGCAGGGATAGCAATCAGCCCCAGCATTTT. This codes for CASRDSNQPQHF.

This clonotype occurred a few times. This chain uses TRBV7-9 with TRBJ1-1, with TRBD1 identical over 9 bases. J was trimmed by 2 bases and V by 10 bases; bases with no gene match: 5. Germline CDR1 and CDR2: SEHNR and FQNEAQ (reference sequence). CDR3 size: 13 residues. CDR3 nucleotide sequence: TGTGCCATCCTGGACAGGGGTAACACTGAAGCTTTCTTT. This encodes CAILDRGNTEAFF.

The chain recombines TRBV18 with TRBJ1-5; 9 nucleotides align to TRBD1. After removal of 3 bases from V and 13 bases from J, the junction contained 4 bases not matched to a gene. This CDR3 has 12 residues. Germline-derived CDR1 and CDR2 are KGHSH and LQKENI. CDR3 sequence reads: CASSPGQGIQHF. The CDR3 DNA reads as TGTGCCAGCTCACCTGGACAGGGGATACAGCATTTT.

The chain is built from TRBV7-8 and TRBJ2-3; TRBD2 matches at 12 bases. Germline lookup yields CDR1 SGHVS and CDR2 FQNEAQ. The V gene end was trimmed by 2 bases and the J gene end by 2 bases; junction bases not matched to a gene: 2. This CDR3 region has 16 residues. In nucleotides, the CDR3 is TGTGCCAGCAGCTTACGACTAGCGGGGGACACAGATACGCAGTATTTT. Encoded protein: CASSLRLAGDTDTQYF. Filled out from reference TRBV7-8 and TRBJ2-3, the complete variable domain reads GAGVSQSPRYKVAKRGQDVALRCDPISGHVSLFWYQQALGQGPEFLTYFQNEAQLDKSGLPSDRFFAERPEGSVSTLKIQRTQQEDSAVYLCASSLRLAGDTDTQYFGPGTRLTVL.

This clonotype occurred a few times. The V call is TRBV29-1, the J call TRBJ2-3; tentatively, D is TRBD1 or TRBD2 (5 bases each). V gave up 5 bases and J gave up 6 bases, with 9 bases separating them. The CDR3 is 11 amino acids. Per the germline V gene, CDR1 is SQVTM and CDR2 is ANQGSEA. This CDR3 is CSVRWGDTQYF. The CDR3 bases are TGCAGCGTTCGTTGGGGGGATACGCAGTATTTT.

This clonotype was counted a few times. The genes are TRBV7-9 and TRBJ1-6; 7 bases match TRBD1. After removal of 1 base from V and 9 bases from J, the junction contained 12 bases not matched to a gene. Germline lookup yields CDR1 SEHNR and CDR2 FQNEAQ (reference sequence). The CDR3 contains 17 residues. The CDR3 spells CASSLVVSDRQGSPLHF. CDR3 DNA sequence: TGTGCCAGCAGCTTAGTGGTGTCGGACAGGCAAGGTTCACCCCTCCACTTT.

This chain joins TRBV7-2 and TRBJ1-5; D unresolved. V was clipped by 4 bases and J by 2 bases, with 12 bases between them. Germline lookup yields CDR1 SGHTA and CDR2 FQGNSA. The length of the CDR3 is 15 residues. This chain's CDR3 is CASSYGSSGNQPQHF. The CDR3 bases are TGTGCCAGCAGCTATGGCAGTAGTGGCAATCAGCCCCAGCATTTT.

This clonotype was seen more than once but under ten times. The chain is built from TRBV2 and TRBJ2-7; D possibly corresponds to TRBD1 (6 bases). Germline CDR1 reads SNHLY; CDR2 reads FYNNEI. Trimming shortened V by 7 bases and J by 6 bases, and 13 bases separated the two germline ends. The CDR3 consists of 12 residues. The DNA for the CDR3 is TGTGCCAGCAAACAGGGTGACGCCGAGCAGTACTTC. Translation: CASKQGDAEQYF.

Here the CDR3 reads CASSQHRVPNQPQHF. The CDR3 DNA reads TGTGCCAGCAGTCAACACAGGGTACCCAATCAGCCCCAGCATTTT. The V call is TRBV6-5, the J call TRBJ1-5, with TRBD1 as a possible D gene (6 bases). Between the trimmed V and J ends, which lost 5 bases and 3 bases, there was a span of 14 bases. The CDR3 consists of 15 residues. Per germline, CDR1 MNHEY and CDR2 SVGAGI.

This clonotype showed up just a few times. V usage is TRBV12-3 or TRBV12-4 and J usage is TRBJ2-4, with a tentative D call TRBD1 (5 bases). The CDR3 has 13 residues. V was shortened by 3 bases and J by 11 bases, with 14 bases between the two germline ends. CDR3 nucleotide sequence: TGTGCCAGCAGTTTCCAGGGTCTGGGTTTTCAGTACTTC. Encoded protein: CASSFQGLGFQYF.

This clonotype was seen more than once but under ten times. This sequence joins TRBV20-1 and TRBJ1-1; possible D gene TRBD1, 5 bases. In germline, CDR1 is DFQATT, CDR2 SNEGSKA (reference sequence). This CDR3 region has 15 residues. Trimming removed 5 bases from V and 4 bases from J, with 20 bases in between. The CDR3 here is CSAGVGTAKTTEAFF. For the CDR3, the DNA is TGCAGTGCTGGCGTCGGGACGGCAAAGACCACTGAAGCTTTCTTT.

The chain employs TRBV5-1 and TRBJ2-1; TRBD2 matches at 14 bases. Germline loops: CDR1 SGHRS, CDR2 YFSETQ. The CDR3 has 15 amino acids. V lost 4 bases and J lost 8; bases outside the gene matches: 5. CDR3 in DNA: TGCGCCAGCAGCCCGGGACTAGCGGGGGTGGATGAGCAGTTCTTC. It encodes CASSPGLAGVDEQFF.